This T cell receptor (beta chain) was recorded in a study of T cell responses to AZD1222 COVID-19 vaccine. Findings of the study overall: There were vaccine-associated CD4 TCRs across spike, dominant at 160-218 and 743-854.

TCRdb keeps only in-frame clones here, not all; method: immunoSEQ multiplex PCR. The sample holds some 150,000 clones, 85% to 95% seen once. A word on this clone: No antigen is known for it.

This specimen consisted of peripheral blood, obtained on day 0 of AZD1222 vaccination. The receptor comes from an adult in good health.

The CDR3 DNA sequence: TGTGCCAGCAGCTTGGAGGGAGGGACAGAAGAGACCCAGTACTTC. It yields the protein CASSLEGGTEETQYF. This chain joins TRBV5-6 and TRBJ2-5; either TRBD1 or TRBD2 may fit D (7 bases each). The CDR3 consists of 15 residues. CDR1 is SGHDT and CDR2 is YYEEEE in the germline V gene. Trimming pared 0 bases from V and 3 bases from J, leaving 12 bases between.